These 7 T cell receptor beta chains share one sample of origin, sequenced in a study of control samples from healthy donors and cancer patients. Sequencing was performed with immunoSEQ multiplex PCR; in TCRdb, only in-frame clones are kept and a portion is missing. The repertoire table contains around 190,000 clones. Sequenced: blood. The receptors shown here come from a woman aged 25-40 years in good health.

In regard to this clone: The same CDR3 also results from other DNA sequences found in this sample. The V and J genes are TRBV6-5 and TRBJ1-4; D call uncertain. V was pared by 6 bases and J by 2 bases, with 10 bases between. CDR3 length: 14 amino acids. Per the germline V gene, CDR1 is MNHEY and CDR2 is SVGAGI. DNA of the CDR3: TGTGCCAGCAGCCCCCGGAGGACTAATGAAAAACTGTTTTTT. It translates to CASSPRRTNEKLFF.

The chain links TRBV6-4 to TRBJ2-3, with 9 bases identical to TRBD1. CDR1 is MRHNA, CDR2 SNTAGT, per germline. This CDR3 is 15 amino acids long. Unmatched junction bases numbered 6, after V lost 3 bases and J lost 5 bases. The CDR3 reads CASSETTGGGDTQYF. Here the CDR3 DNA reads TGTGCCAGCAGTGAGACGACAGGGGGGGGAGATACGCAGTATTTT.

The rearrangement uses TRBV24-1 and TRBJ2-5; TRBD2 agrees at 13 bases. CDR1 is KGHDR, CDR2 SFDVKD, per germline. Losses at the gene ends were 9 bases for V and 5 bases for J; bases not matched to a gene: 8. This CDR3 is 15 amino acids long. The DNA of the CDR3 is TGTGCCACCTCCTCCTTACTAGCGGGGGGGGAGACCCAGTACTTC. Translated: CATSSLLAGGETQYF.

This chain uses TRBV2 with TRBJ1-5; TRBD1 matches 7 bases. The germline V gene encodes CDR1 SNHLY and CDR2 FYNNEI. This CDR3 is 15 amino acids long. The V segment lost 6 bases and the J segment 0 bases; nucleotides outside the gene matches: 5. CDR3 residues: CASRGRGYSNQPQHF. CDR3 nucleotides: TGTGCCAGCAGGGGCAGGGGGTATAGCAATCAGCCCCAGCATTTT.

This sequence joins TRBV3-1 (or the pseudogene TRBV3-2) and TRBJ1-4, with D possibly TRBD1 on 5 matching bases. The CDR3 sequence is 15 residues long. The germline V gene has CDR1 LGHDT and CDR2 YNNKEL (reference sequence). V gave up 4 bases and J gave up 2 bases, with 11 bases separating them. CDR3 sequence (DNA): TGTGCCAGCAGCCCAACAGGAACCACTAATGAAAAACTGTTTTTT. Its protein product is CASSPTGTTNEKLFF.

V and J are TRBV28 and TRBJ1-2; D gene uncertain. The length of the CDR3 is 14 residues. The V gene lost 3 bases and the J gene lost 4 bases, with 12 bases spanning the gap. Germline assignment: CDR1 MDHEN and CDR2 SYDVKM. CDR3 DNA: TGTGCCAGCAGTTTGAGCCGGGAGGGCTATGGCTACACCTTC. Its protein is CASSLSREGYGYTF.

The chain is built from TRBV5-1 and TRBJ2-3; D remains unclear. The CDR3 sequence is 14 residues long. Germline V gene data show CDR1 as SGHRS and CDR2 as YFSETQ. V was cut by 0 bases and J by 6 bases, with 11 bases left in between. The CDR3 spells CASSLGPSEDTQYF. The CDR3 DNA is TGCGCCAGCAGCTTGGGGCCTTCCGAGGATACGCAGTATTTT.